This T cell receptor (beta chain) derives from a study of human T cells and chemical hapten exposure. Regarding the study as a whole: Patch test score rose with PT1 expanded TCR count, significant at thresholds 8, 16 and 32, not 4. Significantly greater numbers of large CDR3 similarity clusters came from expanded TCRs than from controls.

In TCRdb, the RACE reads were re-called with MiXCR into one record per CDR3 protein. Of 82,000 or so distinct CDR3 sequences in the sample, 10% to 15% are singletons; the top ten hold approximately 5.2%. CDR1 is SEHNR and CDR2 is FQNEAQ in the germline V gene (reference sequence). Trimming removed 0 bases from V and 1 base from J, with 3 bases in between. CDR3 size: 13 residues. Regarding time point: patch test 3, about 24 weeks after DPC sensitization. Treatment in this sample: therapeutic diphenylcyclopropenone sensitization with weekly scalp DPC. This clonotype was detected many times. Its antigen is still unknown.

The sequenced sample was whole blood, obtained in connection with sensitization to the hapten diphenylcyclopropenone (DPC). The receptor's source is a woman aged 50 to 65 with alopecia areata. Some clones in this sample may be carry-over from other donors' samples. V usage is TRBV7-9 and J usage is TRBJ1-1; unclear D gene. CDR3 sequence (DNA): TGTGCCAGCAGCTTAGCCAGGAACACTGAAGCTTTCTTT. This translates into CASSLARNTEAFF.